The 31 T cell receptor beta chains below were found in one sample sequenced in a study of blood T cell repertoires in COVID-19. The data were produced by immunoSEQ multiplex PCR, yet TCRdb's version contains in-frame clones alone and is incomplete. The data hold 100,000 to 120,000 clones, with around 81% observed a single time. What was sequenced was peripheral blood. These receptors all come from a woman between 70 and 85 years old with acute or convalescent COVID-19.

The J gene is TRBJ2-5, the V gene TRBV11-1, with 12 bases identical to TRBD2. The CDR3 totals 15 residues. V dropped 5 bases and J dropped 5; count of bases not matched to a gene: 6. CDR1 and CDR2 from the germline V gene are SGHAT and FQDESV (reference sequence). The CDR3 region is CASSNRLAGAETQYF. CDR3 bases: TGTGCCAGCAGCAACAGACTAGCGGGAGCGGAGACCCAGTACTTC.

This clone was counted a few times. The chain carries TRBV12-3 or TRBV12-4 and TRBJ1-5; 8 bases are a match to TRBD1. The CDR3 covers 12 residues. V was pared by 10 bases and J by 6 bases, with 5 bases of the junction left unmatched. The CDR3 nucleotides read TGTGCCACTTCCCAGGGGGCTCAGCCCCAGCATTTT. Its translation is CATSQGAQPQHF.

This clone was detected once. The rearrangement joins TRBV28 to TRBJ2-1; 9 bases line up with TRBD1. The trim removed 5 bases at V and 4 bases at J, leaving 6 bases unmatched. Germline assignment: CDR1 MDHEN and CDR2 SYDVKM. CDR3 length: 15 residues. The CDR3 bases are TGTGCCAGCAGTCATATGGGACAGGGATACAATGAGCAGTTCTTC. Encoded protein: CASSHMGQGYNEQFF.

This clone was observed a single time. This rearrangement joins TRBV19 to TRBJ1-3, with 7 bases lining up with TRBD1. The CDR3 is made up of 15 amino acids. Trimming took 7 bases from V and 5 from J; bases not matched to a gene: 11. CDR1 and CDR2 from the germline V gene are LNHDA and SQIVND (reference sequence). CDR3 nucleotides: TGTGCCAGTACCTCCCACCACAGGGGTAGAAACACCATATATTTT. This gives the protein CASTSHHRGRNTIYF.

The chain links TRBV19 to TRBJ1-1; no firm D call. Germline lookup yields CDR1 LNHDA and CDR2 SQIVND (reference sequence). This CDR3 contains 14 residues. V dropped 5 bases and J dropped 2 bases, with 12 bases sitting between them. CDR3 coding DNA: TGTGCCAGTAGTTCTGGCAGAAAAAACACTGAAGCTTTCTTT. Its protein product is CASSSGRKNTEAFF.

V and J are TRBV19 and TRBJ1-4; D ambiguous. Germline V lookup: CDR1 LNHDA, CDR2 SQIVND (reference sequence). This CDR3 comprises 15 residues. The V and J ends lost 8 bases and 6 bases respectively, with 19 bases between them. The CDR3 DNA is TGTGCCAGTTGCCTCCGAGCCGGGGATTATGAAAAACTGTTTTTT. This gives the protein CASCLRAGDYEKLFF.

The V and J genes are TRBV12-3 or TRBV12-4 and TRBJ1-1, with 9 positions matching TRBD1. V was clipped by 6 bases and J by 9 bases; unmatched bases: 8. CDR3 length equals 13 residues. For the CDR3, the DNA is TGTGCCAGCAGCTCCGGGACAGGGATCCAAGCTTTCTTT. Translation: CASSSGTGIQAFF.

J is TRBJ1-1 and V is TRBV19, with D possibly TRBD1 on 6 matching bases. Trimming left V 7 bases short and J 1 base short, with 19 bases between. The CDR3 totals 16 residues. Germline CDR1 and CDR2: LNHDA and SQIVND (reference sequence). CDR3 nucleotides: TGTGCCAGTACCCCCGTCAGGGGCCAACCGAACACTGAAGCTTTCTTT. Translated, it gives CASTPVRGQPNTEAFF.

The V call is TRBV28, the J call TRBJ2-7, with TRBD2 matching 8 bases. Trimming took 8 bases from V and 2 from J; bases not matched to a gene: 14. Germline CDR1 is MDHEN and CDR2 is SYDVKM. The CDR3 sequence is 16 residues long. The CDR3 coding sequence is TGTGCCAGCGCCGGACAGAAGCGGGAGAAGGCCTACGAGCAGTACTTC. It is translated as CASAGQKREKAYEQYF.

V gene TRBV16 combines with J gene TRBJ1-2; D call uncertain. The germline V gene has CDR1 KGHSY and CDR2 FQNENV. V was pared by 0 bases and J by 3 bases, with 5 bases between. CDR3 size: 13 residues. CDR3 DNA sequence: TGTGCCAGCAGCCAATCTACAGACTATGGCTACACCTTC. It yields the protein CASSQSTDYGYTF.

This chain connects TRBV14 to TRBJ2-3; the D gene is possibly TRBD1 (5 bases). CDR1 SGHDN and CDR2 FVKESK come from the germline V gene. Trimming removed 8 bases at V and 3 bases at J, with 9 bases between. This CDR3 comprises 12 residues. CDR3 bases: TGTGCCAGCGGGGCAGTAACAGATACGCAGTATTTT. The encoded protein is CASGAVTDTQYF.

The J gene is TRBJ2-3, the V gene TRBV7-2; maybe TRBD2 (5 bases). V lost 3 bases to trimming and J lost 5 bases, with 18 bases between them. CDR1 is SGHTA and CDR2 is FQGNSA in the germline V gene. The CDR3 loop spans 16 amino acids. Here the CDR3 reads CASSFRGRPAEDTQYF. In nucleotides, the CDR3 is TGTGCCAGCAGCTTTCGGGGTCGTCCGGCGGAAGATACGCAGTATTTT.

The V and J genes are TRBV16 and TRBJ1-3, with 7 nucleotides matching TRBD1. The CDR3 length is 15 residues. Germline V gene sequence: CDR1 KGHSY, CDR2 FQNENV. V lost 4 bases and J lost 0; bases outside the gene matches: 3. CDR3 bases: TGTGCCAGCAGCCGCAACAGGGGCTCTGGAAACACCATATATTTT. Translating gives CASSRNRGSGNTIYF.

The chain has TRBV3-1 (or the pseudogene TRBV3-2) and TRBJ1-5; D not resolved. CDR1 and CDR2 (germline): LGHDT, YNNKEL (reference sequence). The CDR3 length is 12 residues. Trimming removed 1 base at V and 15 bases at J, with 13 bases between. CDR3 sequence (DNA): TGTGCCAGCAGCCAAGTGGGAGATGCCATGCATTTT. Translating it yields CASSQVGDAMHF.

CDR3 sequence (DNA): TGTGCCAGTAGTATAGGTGGACAGAGTTCGTACCCTAGCACAGATACGCAGTATTTT. Amino acid sequence: CASSIGGQSSYPSTDTQYF. This rearrangement joins TRBV19 to TRBJ2-3, with D tentatively TRBD1 (6 bases). Germline CDR1 and CDR2: LNHDA and SQIVND (reference sequence). V lost 1 base and J lost 0, with 20 bases in between. The CDR3 consists of 19 residues. The entire variable domain, with the rest obtained from reference TRBV19 and TRBJ2-3, is as follows: DGGITQSPKYLFRKEGQNVTLSCEQNLNHDAMYWYRQDPGQGLRLIYYSQIVNDFQKGDIAEGYSVSREKKESFPLTVTSAQKNPTAFYLCASSIGGQSSYPSTDTQYFGPGTRLTVL.

This clone was detected only a few times. The chain combines TRBV5-1 with TRBJ1-1; tentatively, D is TRBD1 (6 bases). The CDR3 has 13 residues. Germline-derived CDR1 and CDR2 are SGHRS and YFSETQ. With 3 bases removed from V and 5 bases from J, the gap between germline ends came to 11 bases. CDR3 sequence (DNA): TGCGCCAGCAGCTCTTCAGGGGATACTGAAGCTTTCTTT. Protein sequence: CASSSSGDTEAFF.

This chain joins TRBV19 and TRBJ1-5, with 9 bases lining up with TRBD1. V was clipped by 6 bases and J by 3 bases; unmatched bases: 9. CDR3 length: 16 residues. Looked up from germline, CDR1 is LNHDA and CDR2 is SQIVND (reference sequence). The CDR3 protein is CASRGFRDRVNQPQHF. The CDR3 DNA sequence: TGTGCCAGTAGGGGCTTTCGGGACAGGGTCAATCAGCCCCAGCATTTT. The full variable domain, rest sourced from reference TRBV19 and TRBJ1-5, is DGGITQSPKYLFRKEGQNVTLSCEQNLNHDAMYWYRQDPGQGLRLIYYSQIVNDFQKGDIAEGYSVSREKKESFPLTVTSAQKNPTAFYLCASRGFRDRVNQPQHFGDGTRLSIL.

In this sample, this clone turned up a few times. V usage is TRBV28 and J usage is TRBJ2-1; 7 positions match TRBD2. The CDR3 loop spans 15 amino acids. Unmatched junction bases numbered 4, after V lost 5 bases and J lost 0 bases. Germline V gene data show CDR1 as MDHEN and CDR2 as SYDVKM. The CDR3 region is CASSGAGHSYNEQFF. In nucleotides, the CDR3 is TGTGCCAGCAGTGGAGCGGGGCACTCCTACAATGAGCAGTTCTTC.

This clone occurred a few times. J is TRBJ1-5 and V is TRBV19, with 10 bases lining up with TRBD1. CDR3 length: 18 residues. Trimming took 3 bases from V and 5 from J; bases not matched to a gene: 13. Germline assignment: CDR1 LNHDA and CDR2 SQIVND (reference sequence). This chain's CDR3 is CASSIGAPGQGYDQPQHF. CDR3 coding DNA: TGTGCCAGTAGTATTGGGGCCCCGGGACAGGGGTACGATCAGCCCCAGCATTTT.

This clone came up a few times. The V call is TRBV10-2, the J call TRBJ2-1; TRBD2 is a possible D gene (5 bases). Trimming left V 6 bases short and J 2 bases short, with 17 bases between. Germline V gene data show CDR1 as WSHSY and CDR2 as SAAADI. This CDR3 has 16 amino acids. CDR3 protein: CASRTQDFRPYNEQFF. CDR3 coding DNA: TGCGCCAGCAGGACTCAGGACTTCCGGCCCTACAATGAGCAGTTCTTC.

This chain links TRBV3-1 (or the pseudogene TRBV3-2) with TRBJ2-2, with TRBD1 matching 8 bases. Germline V lookup: CDR1 LGHDT, CDR2 YNNKEL (reference sequence). The CDR3 has 18 amino acids. The ends lost 2 bases at V and 8 bases at J; junction bases unmatched: 16. The CDR3 protein is CASSQPRTGNTPMGELFF. The DNA of the CDR3 is TGTGCCAGCAGCCAACCCCGGACAGGGAATACGCCTATGGGGGAGCTGTTTTTT.

The chain couples TRBV5-1 to TRBJ2-2, with TRBD2 as a possible D gene (6 bases). The length of the CDR3 is 17 residues. Germline V gene data show CDR1 as SGHRS and CDR2 as YFSETQ. V lost 1 base and J 5 bases, leaving 18 bases between the germline ends. The CDR3 coding sequence is TGCGCCAGCAGCTTGTGGGGGGAAGTCAGAGGTACCGGGGAGCTGTTTTTT. Amino acids: CASSLWGEVRGTGELFF.

V usage is TRBV4-1 and J usage is TRBJ1-2; D is uncertain. The CDR3 spans 14 residues. Germline values: CDR1 MGHRA, CDR2 YSYEKL. Between the trimmed V and J ends, which lost 1 base and 4 bases, there was a span of 10 bases. For the CDR3, the DNA is TGCGCCAGCAGCCAAGTGGTTGGCGGCTATGGCTACACCTTC. Translated, it gives CASSQVVGGYGYTF.

The V gene is TRBV19, the J gene TRBJ2-5; D is perhaps TRBD2 (7 bases). V lost 3 bases, J lost 6 bases, and 14 bases lay in between. The CDR3 has 14 amino acids. Germline V lookup: CDR1 LNHDA, CDR2 SQIVND (reference sequence). The DNA of the CDR3 is TGTGCCAGTAGTATGGGGGGGCGAAGCCAGACCCAGTACTTC. This translates into CASSMGGRSQTQYF.

This chain links TRBV4-3 with TRBJ1-4; possible D gene TRBD1, 5 bases. The CDR3 runs to 15 residues. The V gene's germline CDR1 is LGHNA and CDR2 YSLEER. Trimming shortened V by 0 bases and J by 7 bases, and 12 bases separated the two germline ends. CDR3 loop: CASSQDQGHSEKLFF. The DNA of the CDR3 is TGCGCCAGCAGCCAAGATCAAGGACATAGTGAAAAACTGTTTTTT.

In this sample, this clone turned up once. V and J are TRBV11-1 and TRBJ1-1, with 8 bases aligning to TRBD1. The CDR3 is made up of 14 amino acids. Looked up from germline, CDR1 is SGHAT and CDR2 is FQDESV (reference sequence). V lost 5 bases and J lost 3; bases outside the gene matches: 5. The CDR3 sequence is CASSPGQVHTEAFF. The CDR3 DNA sequence: TGTGCCAGCAGCCCGGGACAGGTTCACACTGAAGCTTTCTTT.

J is TRBJ2-3 and V is TRBV5-1, with D perhaps TRBD2 (6 bases). The germline CDR1 and CDR2 sequences are SGHRS and YFSETQ. This CDR3 spans 16 amino acids. V was pared by 4 bases and J by 10 bases, with 25 bases between. CDR3 sequence: CASSPGREFSPYAQYF. CDR3 DNA: TGCGCCAGCAGCCCGGGACGGGAGTTTTCCCCTTATGCGCAGTATTTT.

Only a few counts were recorded for this clone. The V gene is TRBV11-3, the J gene TRBJ2-2; D is unclear. The germline V gene encodes CDR1 SGHNT and CDR2 YENEEA. The CDR3 is 13 amino acids. V gave up 4 bases and J gave up 8 bases, with 11 bases separating them. The CDR3 DNA is TGTGCCAGCAGCTCGGGTCTTTGGGGGGAGCTGTTTTTT. It codes for CASSSGLWGELFF.

The rearrangement links TRBV3-1 (or the pseudogene TRBV3-2) to TRBJ2-2; 9 bases align to TRBD1. CDR3 length: 18 residues. V dropped 2 bases and J dropped 4; count of bases not matched to a gene: 11. Germline V gene lookup returns CDR1 LGHDT and CDR2 YNNKEL (reference sequence). CDR3 sequence reads: CASSQPGTGFVGTGELFF. For the CDR3, the DNA is TGTGCCAGCAGCCAACCCGGGACAGGGTTTGTAGGCACCGGGGAGCTGTTTTTT.

This chain links TRBV5-6 with TRBJ2-7; TRBD2 is a possible D gene (6 bases). V lost 1 base, J lost 7 bases, and 15 bases lay in between. The germline V gene has CDR1 SGHDT and CDR2 YYEEEE. This CDR3 comprises 14 residues. The CDR3 bases are TGTGCCAGCAGCTTGATCGGGACTTCTCAAGAGCAGTACGTC. It translates to CASSLIGTSQEQYV.

The gene calls are TRBV21-1 and TRBJ2-5; the table's D call, TRBD2, has no DNA check behind it. TRBV21-1 is a listed pseudogene. CDR3 length equals 14 residues. DNA for the CDR3: TGTGCCAGCAGCAGCGAGGATGCGGGAGAGACCCAGTACTTC. Translating it yields CASSSEDAGETQYF.